The 5 T cell receptor beta chains reported below all come from one sample, sequenced in a study of blood T cell repertoires in COVID-19. Using immunoSEQ multiplex PCR, the repertoire was profiled, and TCRdb retains in-frame clones only, with some absent. The sample lists 170,000 or so clones, almost 80% occurring once. Specimen: peripheral blood. The receptors come from a woman in her 70s with acute or convalescent COVID-19.

This chain uses TRBV7-2 with TRBJ2-3; 9 bases match TRBD2. The ends lost 6 bases at V and 8 bases at J; junction bases unmatched: 12. Germline CDR1 is SGHTA and CDR2 is FQGNSA. The CDR3 covers 15 residues. The CDR3 DNA sequence: TGTGCCAGCAGTCTTGGGCTAGCGGGACCAGGTACGCAGTATTTT. Its translation is CASSLGLAGPGTQYF.

This clone was seen a few times. The V call is TRBV30, the J call TRBJ1-2; a possible D gene is TRBD1 (6 bases). V lost 0 bases and J lost 6, with 11 bases in between. In germline, CDR1 is GTSNPN, CDR2 SVGIG (reference sequence). This CDR3 spans 13 amino acids. The CDR3 spells CAWSVLGGNGYTF. The DNA for the CDR3 is TGTGCCTGGAGTGTACTAGGGGGAAATGGCTACACCTTC.

V is TRBV2 and J is TRBJ2-3, with TRBD2 identical over 7 bases. Germline V CDR1 and CDR2: SNHLY, FYNNEI. The length of the CDR3 is 14 residues. V shed 6 bases and J 0 bases; nucleotides not matched to a gene: 3. CDR3 in DNA: TGTGCCAGCAGAGGGAGGGCCAGCACAGATACGCAGTATTTT. This translates into CASRGRASTDTQYF. The complete variable domain, with remaining parts taken from reference TRBV2 and TRBJ2-3, reads EPEVTQTPSHQVTQMGQEVILRCVPISNHLYFYWYRQILGQKVEFLVSFYNNEISEKSEIFDDQFSVERPDGSNFTLKIRSTKLEDSAMYFCASRGRASTDTQYFGPGTRLTVL.

The gene calls are TRBV19 and TRBJ2-7; TRBD1 agrees at 12 bases. Trimming cost V 5 bases and J 6 bases; bases outside gene matches: 8. CDR1 is LNHDA, CDR2 SQIVND, per germline (reference sequence). There are 15 residues in the CDR3. For the CDR3, the DNA is TGTGCCAGTAGTCTAACGGGACAGGGGGCGTCCGAGCAGTACTTC. This sequence encodes CASSLTGQGASEQYF.

CDR3 protein: CASSRRDRDTGELFF. The DNA of the CDR3 is TGCGCCAGCAGCCGCCGGGACAGGGACACCGGGGAGCTGTTTTTT. This chain uses TRBV4-1 with TRBJ2-2, with 9 bases aligning to TRBD1. This CDR3 is 15 amino acids long. The germline CDR1 and CDR2 sequences are MGHRA and YSYEKL. J gave up 3 bases and V 4 bases, and 3 bases lay outside the gene matches.